This passage covers 30 T cell receptor beta chains from one sample sequenced in a study of cytomegalovirus exposure and HLA in healthy donors. The PCR contained 60 Vbeta and 13 Jbeta primers. Profiled with immunoSEQ multiplex PCR; TCRdb holds only in-frame clones, not every one. The table lists some 190,000 clones, 80% of them singletons. The material sequenced was PBMCs. The receptors were sampled from a middle-aged woman in good health and CMV-seronegative.

V is TRBV5-6 and J is TRBJ2-7, with TRBD2 matching 7 bases. From germline, CDR1 is SGHDT and CDR2 YYEEEE. V dropped 0 bases and J dropped 4; count of bases not matched to a gene: 10. CDR3 length: 16 residues. This CDR3 is CASSLAGGGGRYEQYV. The CDR3 nucleotides are TGTGCCAGCAGCTTGGCCGGTGGGGGGGGTCGGTACGAGCAGTACGTC.

For this clone: One end of the junction is discordant with germline, which a read error may explain. The V and J genes are TRBV12-5 and TRBJ2-1; 7 bases align to TRBD2. CDR1 is LGHNT and CDR2 is FRNRAP in the germline V gene. CDR3 size: 12 residues. CDR3 in amino acids: CASGGGRDEQFF. In DNA form, the CDR3 reads TGTGCCAGTGGTGGGGGGAGGGATGAGCAGTTCTTC.

The V and J genes are TRBV27 and TRBJ2-6; 7 bases line up with TRBD1. The CDR3 length is 17 residues. V was clipped by 3 bases and J by 1 base; unmatched bases: 6. Per germline, CDR1 MNHEY and CDR2 SMNVEV (reference sequence). CDR3 loop: CASSLRQGLSGANVLTF. The CDR3 coding sequence is TGTGCCAGCAGTTTGAGACAGGGTTTATCTGGGGCCAACGTCCTGACTTTC.

This clone showed up just once. The chain couples TRBV6-5 to TRBJ2-1; 7 bases are a match to TRBD2. The germline CDR1 and CDR2 sequences are MNHEY and SVGAGI. This CDR3 contains 15 residues. Trimming cost V 4 bases and J 1 base; bases outside gene matches: 4. CDR3 in amino acids: CASSSSGASYNEQFF. CDR3 in DNA: TGTGCCAGCAGTTCGAGCGGGGCGTCCTACAATGAGCAGTTCTTC.

This CDR3 reads CASSTLGASGGYNEQFF. Written as DNA, the CDR3 is TGTGCCAGCAGCACCCTAGGGGCTAGCGGGGGCTACAATGAGCAGTTCTTC. The rearrangement uses TRBV7-3 and TRBJ2-1; the match to TRBD2 covers 10 bases. V lost 5 bases, J lost 3 bases, and 10 bases stayed unmatched. The CDR3 is 17 amino acids. Germline V gives CDR1 SGHTA, CDR2 FQGTGA.

The gene calls are TRBV11-2 and TRBJ1-2; no firm D call. CDR3 size: 13 residues. CDR1 and CDR2 from the germline V gene are SGHAT and FQNNGV. V was trimmed by 5 bases and J by 2 bases, leaving 9 bases between them. The CDR3 region is CASSPERNYGYTF. DNA of the CDR3: TGTGCCAGCAGCCCGGAGCGAAACTATGGCTACACCTTC.

This chain links TRBV7-2 with TRBJ2-7; 7 bases align to TRBD2. The CDR3 has 13 amino acids. Losses at the gene ends were 3 bases for V and 7 bases for J; bases not matched to a gene: 6. Germline V lookup: CDR1 SGHTA, CDR2 FQGNSA. CDR3 residues: CASSFSREGEQYV. CDR3 coding DNA: TGTGCCAGCAGCTTCTCCAGGGAGGGAGAGCAGTACGTC.

A remark on this clone: An end of the junction differs from the germline gene, which may be a read error. V and J are TRBV30 and TRBJ2-1, with D perhaps matching TRBD2 (6 bases). CDR1 and CDR2 (germline): GTSNPN, SVGIG (reference sequence). The length of the CDR3 is 13 residues. The CDR3 is CACPQSGGTGVVF. CDR3 bases: TGTGCCTGCCCCCAAAGCGGAGGGACCGGGGTGGTCTTC.

The chain has TRBV5-6 and TRBJ1-1; D call uncertain. Per germline, CDR1 SGHDT and CDR2 YYEEEE. V shed 2 bases and J shed 1 base, with 3 bases lying between them. This CDR3 region has 12 residues. The CDR3 loop reads CASSFGNTEAFF. CDR3 DNA sequence: TGTGCCAGCAGCTTCGGGAACACTGAAGCTTTCTTT.

This sequence joins TRBV29-1 and TRBJ2-6, with 9 bases lining up with TRBD1. The CDR3 covers 16 residues. CDR1 and CDR2 (germline): SQVTM, ANQGSEA. V lost 6 bases, J lost 1 base, and 7 bases stayed unmatched. CDR3 DNA: TGCAGCGTGTACGGGACAGGGATTTCTGGGGCCAACGTCCTGACTTTC. Translation gives CSVYGTGISGANVLTF.

This clone has just one count. The chain employs TRBV2 and TRBJ1-5, with TRBD1 as a possible D gene (5 bases). Germline V gives CDR1 SNHLY, CDR2 FYNNEI. Between the trimmed V and J ends, which lost 3 bases and 9 bases, there was a span of 9 bases. The CDR3 covers 12 residues. In DNA, the CDR3 is TGTGCCAGCAGTGACGACAGCCCGCCCCAGCATTTT. As protein: CASSDDSPPQHF.

The V and J genes are TRBV7-2 and TRBJ2-1; 8 nucleotides align to TRBD2. The CDR3 extends over 16 amino acids. The junction had 8 bases not matched to a gene; V was cut back by 2 bases and J by 5 bases. Germline CDR1 SGHTA, CDR2 FQGNSA. The CDR3 loop reads CASSLRVPGLDNEQFF. The DNA for the CDR3 is TGTGCCAGCAGCTTAAGGGTACCGGGACTAGACAATGAGCAGTTCTTC.

The rearrangement links TRBV5-6 to TRBJ1-1, with 9 bases aligning to TRBD1. The CDR3 covers 12 residues. Germline-derived CDR1 and CDR2 are SGHDT and YYEEEE. With 4 bases clipped from V and 10 bases from J, the junction kept 5 bases outside the gene matches. This CDR3 reads CASSLWTGVAFF. DNA for the CDR3: TGTGCCAGCAGCCTTTGGACAGGGGTAGCTTTCTTT.

The chain employs TRBV9 and TRBJ2-2; D might be TRBD2 (5 bases). Germline V gene lookup returns CDR1 SGDLS and CDR2 YYNGEE. The germline V and J ends were trimmed by 0 bases and 0 bases, with 9 bases remaining between them. The length of the CDR3 is 16 residues. CDR3 region: CASSVARGTNTGELFF. As DNA, the CDR3 is TGTGCCAGCAGCGTAGCCCGGGGAACGAACACCGGGGAGCTGTTTTTT.

V and J are TRBV6-1 and TRBJ2-3; D is uncertain. The V end was cut by 1 base, the J end by 0 bases, with 8 bases between. This CDR3 region has 15 residues. Germline CDR1 and CDR2: MNHNS and SASEGT. The CDR3 coding sequence is TGTGCCAGCAGTGAAGGTGTCTCTAGCACAGATACGCAGTATTTT. Its translation: CASSEGVSSTDTQYF.

The chain couples TRBV5-1 to TRBJ2-3, with 7 nucleotides matching TRBD2. The CDR3 spans 15 residues. Trimming removed 0 bases from V and 4 bases from J; junction bases left unmatched: 5. Germline assignment: CDR1 SGHRS and CDR2 YFSETQ. CDR3 protein: CASSLGGRASDTQYF. The CDR3 coding sequence is TGCGCCAGCAGCTTGGGGGGGAGGGCCTCAGATACGCAGTATTTT.

The chain is built from TRBV7-9 and TRBJ1-1; D not certain. Trimming removed 0 bases from V and 0 bases from J, with 8 bases in between. Germline V CDR1 and CDR2: SEHNR, FQNEAQ (reference sequence). This CDR3 comprises 15 residues. This CDR3 is CASSLALSMNTEAFF. CDR3 DNA sequence: TGTGCCAGCAGCTTAGCTCTCAGTATGAACACTGAAGCTTTCTTT. Supplemented by reference TRBV7-9 and TRBJ1-1, the full variable domain reads DTGVSQNPRHKITKRGQNVTFRCDPISEHNRLYWYRQTLGQGPEFLTYFQNEAQLEKSRLLSDRFSAERPKGSFSTLEIQRTEQGDSAMYLCASSLALSMNTEAFFGQGTRLTVV.

This rearrangement joins TRBV27 to TRBJ2-7; 10 bases fit TRBD1. This CDR3 has 17 residues. Germline assignment: CDR1 MNHEY and CDR2 SMNVEV (reference sequence). After removal of 2 bases from V and 4 bases from J, the junction contained 11 bases not matched to a gene. The CDR3 loop reads CASSLRQGAFQLYEQYV. The CDR3 nucleotides read TGTGCCAGCAGTTTACGACAGGGGGCGTTTCAGTTGTACGAGCAGTACGTC.

V is TRBV2 and J is TRBJ1-3; the D is unclear. The CDR3 runs 13 residues. V lost 8 bases, J lost 3 bases, and 11 bases lay in between. Germline V gives CDR1 SNHLY, CDR2 FYNNEI. CDR3 in DNA: TGTGCCAGCCAGGTCAAGAATGGAAACACCATATATTTT. Translating it yields CASQVKNGNTIYF.

The chain is built from TRBV11-1 and TRBJ2-1, with 10 nucleotides matching TRBD1. This CDR3 spans 18 amino acids. V lost 5 bases and J lost 3; bases outside the gene matches: 13. Germline CDR1 reads SGHAT; CDR2 reads FQDESV (reference sequence). The CDR3 coding sequence is TGTGCCAGCAGCACCACAACGTCGGACAGGGGGGTCTACAATGAGCAGTTCTTC. Translating gives CASSTTTSDRGVYNEQFF.

This clone appeared a single time. The CDR3: CASRADSYNEQFF. The CDR3 DNA reads as TGCGCCAGCAGAGCTGACAGCTACAATGAGCAGTTCTTC. The rearrangement uses TRBV5-1 and TRBJ2-1; D may be TRBD1 (5 bases). This CDR3 contains 13 residues. Per germline, CDR1 SGHRS and CDR2 YFSETQ. Trimming took 5 bases from V and 3 from J, leaving 9 bases between them. The whole variable domain, filled in from reference TRBV5-1 and TRBJ2-1, reads KAGVTQTPRYLIKTRGQQVTLSCSPISGHRSVSWYQQTPGQGLQFLFEYFSETQRNKGNFPGRFSGRQFSNSRSEMNVSTLELGDSALYLCASRADSYNEQFFGPGTRLTVL.

The chain has TRBV6-5 and TRBJ1-5; D is possibly TRBD1 (6 bases). The CDR3 contains 14 residues. Between the trimmed V and J ends, which lost 8 bases and 4 bases, there was a span of 15 bases. CDR1 is MNHEY and CDR2 is SVGAGI in the germline V gene. The CDR3 sequence: CASGGRGFNQPQHF. The CDR3, as DNA: TGTGCCAGCGGCGGCAGGGGTTTTAATCAGCCCCAGCATTTT.

This rearrangement joins TRBV30 to TRBJ1-3; 10 positions agree with TRBD1. The V segment lost 2 bases and the J segment 0 bases; nucleotides outside the gene matches: 22. Germline V gene sequence: CDR1 GTSNPN, CDR2 SVGIG (reference sequence). CDR3 length: 22 amino acids. The CDR3 protein is CAWSSHLDRGRHGRSSGNTIYF. The DNA of the CDR3 is TGTGCCTGGAGTTCACACCTAGACAGGGGGCGACATGGAAGAAGCTCTGGAAACACCATATATTTT.

V usage is TRBV18 and J usage is TRBJ1-4, with no clear D. The CDR3 totals 16 residues. Germline V gives CDR1 KGHSH, CDR2 LQKENI. Trimming removed 0 bases from V and 7 bases from J, with 15 bases in between. In DNA form, the CDR3 reads TGTGCCAGCTCACCACCGAGGGCCTCGGGAGGTGAAAAACTGTTTTTT. It specifies CASSPPRASGGEKLFF.

J is TRBJ2-3 and V is TRBV10-1; TRBD1 agrees at 8 bases. The germline V gene has CDR1 WNHNN and CDR2 SYGVQD (reference sequence). V dropped 6 bases and J dropped 0; count of bases not matched to a gene: 8. This CDR3 region has 16 residues. CDR3 bases: TGCGCCAGCAGACTAGGCCGACAGGGGAGCACAGATACGCAGTATTTT. It is translated as CASRLGRQGSTDTQYF.

This clone was observed a few times. The chain uses TRBV30 and TRBJ2-3; a weak D match, TRBD1 (5 bases). Germline values: CDR1 GTSNPN, CDR2 SVGIG (reference sequence). The V and J ends lost 0 bases and 6 bases respectively, with 7 bases between them. The CDR3 consists of 12 residues. The CDR3 region has the DNA TGTGCCTGGAGTGTAGGGGCGGATACGCAGTATTTT. Its translation is CAWSVGADTQYF.

As regards this clone: An end of the junction does not agree with germline; a read error may underlie this. The rearrangement joins TRBV7-3 to TRBJ2-3, with D perhaps TRBD2 (5 bases). The CDR3 loop spans 15 amino acids. Germline V gene data show CDR1 as SGHTA and CDR2 as FQGTGA. The DNA of the CDR3 is TGTGCCAGCAGCTTAGGGTCCCCTAGCACGGATACGCAGTATTTT. Amino acids: CASSLGSPSTDTQYF.

The CDR3: CASSLPFIRGLPYEQYF. CDR3 bases: TGTGCCAGCAGCTTGCCCTTTATAAGGGGGCTCCCCTACGAGCAGTACTTC. The chain couples TRBV5-6 to TRBJ2-7; 7 bases are shared with TRBD1. Trimming removed 1 base from V and 2 bases from J; junction bases left unmatched: 12. The CDR3 is 17 residues long. The germline V gene encodes CDR1 SGHDT and CDR2 YYEEEE.

The chain links TRBV5-5 to TRBJ2-2; D is uncertain. The CDR3 extends over 16 amino acids. V lost 0 bases, J lost 1 base, and 10 bases lay in between. Germline V gives CDR1 SGHKS, CDR2 YYEKEE (reference sequence). CDR3 residues: CASSLVLAGNTGELFF. The DNA for the CDR3 is TGTGCCAGCAGCTTGGTGTTGGCAGGGAACACCGGGGAGCTGTTTTTT.

V usage is TRBV18 and J usage is TRBJ1-1; the D is unclear. V lost 2 bases and J lost 2, with 15 bases in between. This CDR3 contains 16 residues. The germline CDR1 and CDR2 sequences are KGHSH and LQKENI. This chain's CDR3 is CASSPGNSAVNTEAFF. The CDR3 region has the DNA TGTGCCAGCTCACCAGGCAACTCGGCGGTAAACACTGAAGCTTTCTTT. Filled out from reference TRBV18 and TRBJ1-1, the complete variable domain reads NAGVMQNPRHLVRRRGQEARLRCSPMKGHSHVYWYRQLPEEGLKFMVYLQKENIIDESGMPKERFSAEFPKEGPSILRIQQVVRGDSAAYFCASSPGNSAVNTEAFFGQGTRLTVV.